The entry below describes one TCR beta chain. Amplified TCR beta CDR3 regions were obtained using RNA transcripts as template. The workflow started with a first-round RT-PCR run with HTBI primers and then moved on to a second-round multiplex PCR. TCRdb ran MiXCR on the multiplex PCR reads and lists one entry per CDR3 protein. The profile shows approximately 540,000 distinct CDR3 sequences, under 45% of them singletons. The record originates from a study of Graves' ophthalmopathy and Graves' hyperthyroidism. This CDR3 contains 15 residues. Germline CDR1 is SGHTA and CDR2 is FQGNSA. With V trimmed by 4 bases and J by 1 base, 5 bases remained unmatched.

The TCR was taken from an adult man with Graves' hyperthyroidism. Sequences were obtained from peripheral blood or thyroid tissue (not recorded which). The chain employs TRBV7-2 and TRBJ2-3; 7 bases align to TRBD1. The CDR3 spells CASSSDRDGTDTQYF. CDR3 bases: TGTGCCAGCAGCTCAGACAGGGATGGCACAGATACGCAGTATTTT.